This T cell receptor (beta chain) was recovered during a study of CD8 T cells in Susac syndrome. Reverse transcription of roughly 0.5 to 1 ug RNA used random hexamers. A single record per CDR3 protein comes from TCRdb applying MiXCR to the immunoSEQ multiplex PCR reads. The sample has 120,000 or so distinct CDR3 sequences; roughly 95% are singletons. Trimming removed 6 bases at V and 0 bases at J, with 14 bases between. This CDR3 contains 15 residues. Per germline, CDR1 MDHEN and CDR2 SYDVKM. This sequence was found in a human donor with Susac syndrome. Sequenced: CD4+ T cells from PBMCs. The chain links TRBV28 to TRBJ1-1; a possible D gene is TRBD1 (5 bases). In DNA form, the CDR3 reads TGTGCCAGCAGCTCCCCCGGGGGGATGAACACTGAAGCTTTCTTT. It codes for CASSSPGGMNTEAFF.